This T cell receptor beta chain comes out of a study of shared T cell receptors in the human thymus. The method was immunoSEQ multiplex PCR; TCRdb's version includes in-frame clones alone and lacks a portion of them. This sample carries under 700,000 clones, roughly 74% of them seen once, and the ten largest clones take 0.013%. These data were likewise used in another study, on human thymus T cells.

This clonotype was sampled from a boy younger than two with a congenital heart defect. The specimen was thymocytes.

CDR3 in amino acids: CASSTGTRAESSYNEQFF. The DNA of the CDR3 is TGCGCCAGCAGCACCGGGACTAGGGCCGAAAGCTCCTACAATGAGCAGTTCTTC. V usage is TRBV5-1 and J usage is TRBJ2-1, with TRBD2 identical over 8 bases. V gave up 4 bases and J gave up 0 bases; unmatched junction bases: 12. The CDR3 is made up of 18 amino acids. The germline gives CDR1 SGHRS, CDR2 YFSETQ.